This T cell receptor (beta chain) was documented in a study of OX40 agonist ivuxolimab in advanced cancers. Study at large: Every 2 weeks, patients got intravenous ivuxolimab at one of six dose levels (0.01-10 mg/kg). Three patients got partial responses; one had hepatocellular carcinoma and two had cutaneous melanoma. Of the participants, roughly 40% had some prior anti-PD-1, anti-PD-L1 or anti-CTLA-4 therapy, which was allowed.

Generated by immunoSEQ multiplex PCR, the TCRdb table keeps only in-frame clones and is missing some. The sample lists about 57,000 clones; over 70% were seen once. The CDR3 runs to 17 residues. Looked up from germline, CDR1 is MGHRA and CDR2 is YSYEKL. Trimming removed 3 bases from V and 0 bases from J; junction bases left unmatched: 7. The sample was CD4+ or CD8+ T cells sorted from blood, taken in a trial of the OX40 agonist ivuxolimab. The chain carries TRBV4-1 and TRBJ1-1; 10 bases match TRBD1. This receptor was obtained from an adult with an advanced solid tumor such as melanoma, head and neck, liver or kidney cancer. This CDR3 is CASSHNRDRGMNTEAFF. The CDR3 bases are TGCGCCAGCAGCCATAACCGGGACAGGGGCATGAACACTGAAGCTTTCTTT.